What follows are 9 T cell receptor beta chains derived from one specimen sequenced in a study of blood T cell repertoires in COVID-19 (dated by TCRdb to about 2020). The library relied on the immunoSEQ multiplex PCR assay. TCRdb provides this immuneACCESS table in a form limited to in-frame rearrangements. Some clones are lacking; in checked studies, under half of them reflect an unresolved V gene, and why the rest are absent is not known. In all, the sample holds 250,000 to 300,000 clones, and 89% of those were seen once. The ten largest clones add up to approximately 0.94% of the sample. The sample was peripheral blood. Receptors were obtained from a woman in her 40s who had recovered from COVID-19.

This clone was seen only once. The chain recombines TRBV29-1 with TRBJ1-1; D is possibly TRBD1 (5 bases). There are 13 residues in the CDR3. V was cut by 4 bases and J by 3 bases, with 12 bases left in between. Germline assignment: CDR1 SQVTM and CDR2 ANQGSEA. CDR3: CSVVFSGYTEAFF. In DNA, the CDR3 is TGCAGCGTTGTTTTTTCAGGGTACACTGAAGCTTTCTTT.

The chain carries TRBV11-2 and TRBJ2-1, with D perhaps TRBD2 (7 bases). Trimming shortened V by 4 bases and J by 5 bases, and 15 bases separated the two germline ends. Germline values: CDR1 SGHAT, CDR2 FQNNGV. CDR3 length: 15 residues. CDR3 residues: CASSSGGGGHNEQFF. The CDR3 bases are TGTGCCAGCAGCTCTGGTGGCGGGGGCCACAATGAGCAGTTCTTC.

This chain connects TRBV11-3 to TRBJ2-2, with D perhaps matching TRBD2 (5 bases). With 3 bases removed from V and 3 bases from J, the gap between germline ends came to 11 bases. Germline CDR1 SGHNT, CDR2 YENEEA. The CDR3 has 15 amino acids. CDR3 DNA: TGTGCCAGCAGCTTCGGCGGGTCGGACACCGGGGAGCTGTTTTTT. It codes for CASSFGGSDTGELFF.

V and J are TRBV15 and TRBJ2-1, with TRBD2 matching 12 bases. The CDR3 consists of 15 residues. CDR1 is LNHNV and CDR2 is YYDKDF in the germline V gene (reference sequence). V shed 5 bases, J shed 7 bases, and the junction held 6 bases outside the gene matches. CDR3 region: CATSPGLAGTNEQFF. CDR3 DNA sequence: TGTGCCACCAGCCCAGGACTAGCGGGAACAAATGAGCAGTTCTTC.

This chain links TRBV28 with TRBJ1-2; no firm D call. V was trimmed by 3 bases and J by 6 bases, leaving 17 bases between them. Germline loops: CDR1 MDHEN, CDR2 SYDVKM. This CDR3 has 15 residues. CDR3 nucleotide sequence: TGTGCCAGCAGTTTTGGTGACTTAGGAGTAAATGGCTACACCTTC. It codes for CASSFGDLGVNGYTF.

CDR3 nucleotides: TGTGCCAGCACCTGCAAGGACAGGGATTGGGAGACCCAGTACTTC. Amino acid sequence: CASTCKDRDWETQYF. This chain joins TRBV7-3 and TRBJ2-5; 8 positions agree with TRBD1. CDR1 is SGHTA, CDR2 FQGTGA, per germline. V lost 7 bases and J lost 5; bases outside the gene matches: 12. This CDR3 contains 15 residues.

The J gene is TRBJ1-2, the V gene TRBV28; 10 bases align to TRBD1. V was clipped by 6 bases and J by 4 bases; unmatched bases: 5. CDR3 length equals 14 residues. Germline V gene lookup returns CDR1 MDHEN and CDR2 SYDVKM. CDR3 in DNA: TGTGCCAGCAGGGGGACAGGGGTCCTCTATGGCTACACCTTC. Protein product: CASRGTGVLYGYTF.

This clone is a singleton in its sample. CDR3 in DNA: TGTGCCAGCAGTTTATCCCCCGACAGTTCCTACGAGCAGTACTTC. Protein: CASSLSPDSSYEQYF. This chain links TRBV27 with TRBJ2-7, with TRBD1 as a possible D gene (5 bases). Trimming took off 0 bases at V and 1 base at J, with 10 bases between the two ends. Germline values: CDR1 MNHEY, CDR2 SMNVEV (reference sequence). CDR3 length: 15 amino acids.

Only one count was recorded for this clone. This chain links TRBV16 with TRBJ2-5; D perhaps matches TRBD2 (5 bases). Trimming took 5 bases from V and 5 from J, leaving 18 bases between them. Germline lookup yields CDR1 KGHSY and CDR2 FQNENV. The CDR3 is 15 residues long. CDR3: CASSDTRASWETQYF. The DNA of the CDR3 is TGTGCCAGCAGCGATACAAGGGCTAGCTGGGAGACCCAGTACTTC.